This is a list of T cell receptor beta chains from one sample in a study of cytomegalovirus exposure and HLA in healthy donors. Repertoires were generated with immunoSEQ multiplex PCR, while TCRdb's copy carries only in-frame clones and drops some. The sample has roughly 100,000 clones, roughly 80% seen once; the top ten hold 1.5% to 2%. The sample was PBMCs. These TCRs come from a man between 45 and 60 years old in good health and CMV-seronegative. CDR3s include the opening cysteine and the closing phenylalanine or tryptophan. The D gene is left open where the match is weak. Not all rows give a size; the values are once, few, many and, for expanded clones, a class.

j_call d_call v_call clone_size cdr3_nt cdr3_aa
TRBJ2-1 TRBD2 TRBV11-2 NA TGTGCTACGGGGGTCGTTAGCGGGGTCCCAAGGGGGCAGTTCTTC CATGVVSGVPRGQFF
TRBJ2-5 TRBD1 TRBV19 NA TGTGCCAGTAGTAGGGACAGGGGAAAACAAGAGACCCAGTACTTC CASSRDRGKQETQYF
TRBJ2-3 NA TRBV5-1 NA TGCGCCAGCAGCTTGACTAGTATCACAGATACGCAGTATTTT CASSLTSITDTQYF
TRBJ2-1 NA TRBV4-2 NA TGTGCCAGCAGCCCCCAAGGACAGAGGCGGGTTGCCAATGAGCAGTTCTTC CASSPQGQRRVANEQFF
TRBJ2-7 NA TRBV4-1 once TGCGCCAGCAGCCCTCGGGTGAGCTCCTACGAGCAGTACTTC CASSPRVSSYEQYF
TRBJ1-4 NA TRBV7-2 few TGTGCCAGCAGACGAGGAACTAATGAAAAACTGTTTTTT CASRRGTNEKLFF
TRBJ2-5 TRBD1 TRBV5-1 NA TGCGCCAGCAGCTTGGATGGACAGGGGGAGACCCAGTACTTC CASSLDGQGETQYF
TRBJ2-2 NA TRBV14 NA TGTGCCAGCAGCCGCGGGGCTAGGGGTACCGGGGAGCTGTTTTTT CASSRGARGTGELFF
TRBJ1-1 NA TRBV9 NA TGTGCCAGCAGCGTGCAGATAATGAACACTGAAGCTTTCTTT CASSVQIMNTEAFF
TRBJ1-4 NA TRBV5-6 NA TGTGCCAGCAGCCCTTTAGCGGGACATAATGAAAAACTGTTTTTT CASSPLAGHNEKLFF
TRBJ1-5 NA TRBV6-5 NA TGTGCCAGCAGTTTTAGCAGCGATCAGCCCCAGCATTTT CASSFSSDQPQHF
TRBJ2-5 NA TRBV18 NA TGTGCCAGCTCCCTAGACAGGAGCCAACAAGAGACCCAGTACTTC CASSLDRSQQETQYF
TRBJ1-3 TRBD1 TRBV4-1 NA TGCGCCAGCAGCCAGTGGCAGGGGGAAGGAAACACCATATATTTT CASSQWQGEGNTIYF
TRBJ2-1 NA TRBV18 NA TGTGCCAGCTCACCTCCTCCCCGGGGAGGATTATACAATGAGCAGTTCTTC CASSPPPRGGLYNEQFF
TRBJ1-5 NA TRBV30 NA TGTGCCTGGAGCAGAATGGGGGGGCCCCAGCATTTT CAWSRMGGPQHF
TRBJ2-1 TRBD1 TRBV4-2 few TGTGCCAGCAGCCTCCGGGACAGAGACAATGAGCAGTTCTTC CASSLRDRDNEQFF
TRBJ1-5 NA TRBV18 NA TGTGCCAGCTCCCCTGATGGGGGCCTAAAAGAGCCCCAGCATTTT CASSPDGGLKEPQHF
TRBJ2-2 TRBD2 TRBV6-6 few TGTGCCAGCACCCTTAGCGGGGGGGTTGACACCGGGGAGCTGTTTTTT CASTLSGGVDTGELFF